This TCR beta chain was retrieved from a study of blood T cell repertoires in COVID-19. Germline CDR1 is LNHDA and CDR2 is SQIVND (reference sequence). V lost 6 bases and J lost 0; bases outside the gene matches: 5. The CDR3 sequence is 16 residues long. Sequenced by immunoSEQ multiplex PCR; TCRdb stores in-frame clones only, minus some. The table shows fewer than 400,000 clones, with about 86% occurring only once. Sequenced input: PBMCs or T cells enriched from blood (not recorded which). This receptor was identified in a woman aged 45-59 years who had recovered from COVID-19. The rearrangement uses TRBV19 and TRBJ1-6; 7 bases are a match to TRBD1. CDR3 region: CASSETGSSYNSPLHF. CDR3 nucleotide sequence: TGTGCCAGTAGCGAGACAGGGAGCTCCTATAATTCACCCCTCCACTTT. The full variable domain, rest sourced from reference TRBV19 and TRBJ1-6, is DGGITQSPKYLFRKEGQNVTLSCEQNLNHDAMYWYRQDPGQGLRLIYYSQIVNDFQKGDIAEGYSVSREKKESFPLTVTSAQKNPTAFYLCASSETGSSYNSPLHFGNGTRLTVT.